These 17 T cell receptor beta chains were all obtained from the same sample, sequenced in a study of OX40 agonist ivuxolimab in advanced cancers. Library preparation employed the immunoSEQ multiplex PCR assay. Not all clones reach the TCRdb copy of this immuneACCESS table, which keeps in-frame sequences only. Checked studies attribute under half of the gap to unresolved V genes and leave the rest unexplained. The table for this sample lists about 73,000 clones; more than 90% of them were counted only once. Jointly, the top ten make up approximately 9.3% of the sample. Here the sequenced sample was CD4+ or CD8+ T cells sorted from blood, taken in a trial of the OX40 agonist ivuxolimab. The source is an adult with an advanced solid tumor such as melanoma, head and neck, liver or kidney cancer.

The chain couples TRBV29-1 to TRBJ1-5; a possible D gene is TRBD1 (5 bases). Germline V gene lookup returns CDR1 SQVTM and CDR2 ANQGSEA. The CDR3 covers 13 residues. V lost 7 bases, J lost 6 bases, and 16 bases lay in between. CDR3 sequence: CSAEAGPGQPQHF. CDR3 DNA sequence: TGCAGCGCCGAAGCAGGGCCGGGTCAGCCCCAGCATTTT. The variable domain in full, completed from reference TRBV29-1 and TRBJ1-5, reads SAVISQKPSRDICQRGTSLTIQCQVDSQVTMMFWYRQQPGQSLTLIATANQGSEATYESGFVIDKFPISRPNLTFSTLTVSNMSPEDSSIYLCSAEAGPGQPQHFGDGTRLSIL.

J is TRBJ2-7 and V is TRBV28, with no clear D. V was cut by 5 bases and J by 2 bases, with 13 bases left in between. Germline CDR1 reads MDHEN; CDR2 reads SYDVKM. The CDR3 runs 14 residues. The CDR3 bases are TGTGCCAGCAGTCCACTACGGCACCCCTACGAGCAGTACTTC. The encoded protein is CASSPLRHPYEQYF.

The V and J genes are TRBV7-2 and TRBJ1-5; 8 positions agree with TRBD1. The CDR3 loop spans 15 amino acids. Germline V lookup: CDR1 SGHTA, CDR2 FQGNSA. V was pared by 5 bases and J by 3 bases, with 6 bases of the junction left unmatched. CDR3 in amino acids: CASSPGTGPNQPQHF. For the CDR3, the DNA is TGTGCCAGCAGCCCCGGGACAGGACCCAATCAGCCCCAGCATTTT. Full variable domain (outside the CDR3, taken from reference TRBV7-2 and TRBJ1-5): GAGVSQSPSNKVTEKGKDVELRCDPISGHTALYWYRQSLGQGLEFLIYFQGNSAPDKSGLPSDRFSAERTGGSVSTLTIQRTQQEDSAVYLCASSPGTGPNQPQHFGDGTRLSIL.

The chain links TRBV7-9 to TRBJ1-1, with 7 bases fitting TRBD1. Germline V CDR1 and CDR2: SEHNR, FQNEAQ (reference sequence). J lost 4 bases, V lost 1 base, and 6 bases had no gene match. The CDR3 sequence is 15 residues long. CDR3 in amino acids: CASSLGDSGGTEAFF. In DNA form, the CDR3 reads TGTGCCAGCAGCTTAGGGGATTCAGGGGGCACTGAAGCTTTCTTT.

V usage is TRBV9 and J usage is TRBJ2-2, with D perhaps being TRBD1 or TRBD2 (5 bases each). Germline-derived CDR1 and CDR2 are SGDLS and YYNGEE. Trimming removed 0 bases from V and 6 bases from J, with 18 bases in between. This CDR3 is 17 amino acids long. For the CDR3, the DNA is TGTGCCAGCAGCGTAGATAATGAGGGACGCCTTCCCGGGGAGCTGTTTTTT. Protein sequence: CASSVDNEGRLPGELFF.

V gene TRBV13 combines with J gene TRBJ2-7; TRBD1 might be the D (8 bases). The CDR3 loop spans 16 amino acids. With 5 bases removed from V and 1 base from J, the gap between germline ends came to 18 bases. Germline CDR1 reads PRHDT; CDR2 reads FYEKMQ (reference sequence). The CDR3 loop reads CASSPTTGGGSYEQYF. CDR3 bases: TGTGCCAGCAGCCCCACCACAGGGGGGGGATCCTACGAGCAGTACTTC.

The rearrangement links TRBV4-2 to TRBJ2-7, with 8 bases matching TRBD1. V was clipped by 1 base and J by 5 bases; unmatched bases: 10. CDR1 and CDR2 (germline): LGHNA, YNFKEQ. This CDR3 is 16 amino acids long. Here the CDR3 reads CASSQVWGQVNNEQYF. The DNA of the CDR3 is TGTGCCAGCAGCCAAGTTTGGGGACAGGTGAACAACGAGCAGTACTTC.

Note on this clone: The germline gene is not matched at one end of the junction; a read error may be the cause. This chain uses TRBV5-1 with TRBJ2-2; a weak D match, TRBD1 (6 bases). Germline CDR1 is SGHRS and CDR2 is YFSETQ. The CDR3 has 17 residues. CDR3 nucleotide sequence: TGCGCCAGCAGTTTCCTGAATCTGGGGGCTGACACCGGGGAGCTGCTTTTT. Its protein is CASSFLNLGADTGELLF.

A note on this clone: Relative to the germline gene, one junction end is altered; a read error may explain this. The V and J genes are TRBV4-1 and TRBJ2-7, with D maybe TRBD1 (6 bases). The CDR3 extends over 14 amino acids. Per germline, CDR1 MGHRA and CDR2 YSYEKL. CDR3 in DNA: TGTGCCAGCAGCTTAGGGCTCAGGGGCGACGAGCAGTACTTC. Protein product: CASSLGLRGDEQYF.

V and J are TRBV27 and TRBJ2-7; D unresolved. CDR3 length equals 14 residues. V shed 4 bases and J shed 0 bases, with 10 bases lying between them. Germline V gene data show CDR1 as MNHEY and CDR2 as SMNVEV (reference sequence). The CDR3 DNA is TGTGCCAGCAGTTCGGATCGGAGCTCCTACGAGCAGTACTTC. Translated: CASSSDRSSYEQYF.

The gene calls are TRBV19 and TRBJ1-1; D may be TRBD1 (6 bases). Germline V gives CDR1 LNHDA, CDR2 SQIVND (reference sequence). This CDR3 contains 14 residues. V dropped 3 bases and J dropped 7 bases, with 15 bases sitting between them. CDR3 residues: CASSMPGSGVEAFF. CDR3 DNA: TGTGCCAGTAGTATGCCAGGGTCAGGGGTTGAAGCTTTCTTT.

In its sample, this clone was seen a few times. The genes are TRBV29-1 and TRBJ1-1; 7 bases agree with TRBD1. Germline V gene lookup returns CDR1 SQVTM and CDR2 ANQGSEA. The length of the CDR3 is 12 residues. This CDR3 reads CICIGGGTEAFF. Written as DNA, the CDR3 is TGCATCTGCATAGGGGGCGGCACTGAAGCTTTCTTT.

The gene calls are TRBV7-9 and TRBJ1-2; D possibly corresponds to TRBD1 (6 bases). This CDR3 is built from 15 residues. The V gene's germline CDR1 is SEHNR and CDR2 FQNEAQ (reference sequence). V lost 5 bases and J 7 bases, leaving 20 bases between the germline ends. CDR3 in amino acids: CASSTRQDLLGGYTF. CDR3 nucleotides: TGTGCCAGCAGCACCCGACAGGATCTTTTAGGTGGCTACACCTTC. Combining the CDR3 with reference TRBV7-9 and TRBJ1-2 gives the whole variable domain DTGVSQNPRHKITKRGQNVTFRCDPISEHNRLYWYRQTLGQGPEFLTYFQNEAQLEKSRLLSDRFSAERPKGSFSTLEIQRTEQGDSAMYLCASSTRQDLLGGYTFGSGTRLTVV.

The chain links TRBV9 to TRBJ2-1; TRBD2 matches 8 bases. The CDR3 has 13 residues. Per the germline V gene, CDR1 is SGDLS and CDR2 is YYNGEE. V trimming: 5 bases; J trimming: 7 bases; junction bases outside the gene matches: 5. CDR3 coding DNA: TGTGCCAGCAGAGACGGGGGGGCGAATGAGCAGTTCTTC. This sequence encodes CASRDGGANEQFF.

Here the CDR3 reads CASSLVGPFLVAGYYEQYF. DNA for the CDR3: TGTGCCAGCAGCTTAGTAGGGCCCTTCTTGGTGGCGGGGTACTACGAGCAGTACTTC. The chain employs TRBV7-2 and TRBJ2-7, with D maybe TRBD2 (6 bases). V was cut by 1 base and J by 3 bases, with 25 bases left in between. The germline gives CDR1 SGHTA, CDR2 FQGNSA. The CDR3 sequence is 19 residues long.

V usage is TRBV4-1 and J usage is TRBJ1-5; TRBD1 might be the D (5 bases). V shed 1 base and J shed 6 bases, with 13 bases lying between them. The germline V gene has CDR1 MGHRA and CDR2 YSYEKL. CDR3 length equals 15 residues. The CDR3: CASSQGKGWGQPQHF. The CDR3 DNA reads TGCGCCAGCAGCCAAGGGAAGGGGTGGGGTCAGCCCCAGCATTTT.

This chain uses TRBV6-6 with TRBJ2-5; D unclear. Matching the DNA end better, TRBJ2-7 makes the J call doubtful. The CDR3 is 15 amino acids. The germline CDR1 and CDR2 sequences are MNHNY and SVGAGI (reference sequence). The CDR3 coding sequence is TGTGCCAGCAGGGATTCGGGCTCATGGGCGTCCGAGCAGTACTTC. It translates to CASRDSGSWASEQYF.